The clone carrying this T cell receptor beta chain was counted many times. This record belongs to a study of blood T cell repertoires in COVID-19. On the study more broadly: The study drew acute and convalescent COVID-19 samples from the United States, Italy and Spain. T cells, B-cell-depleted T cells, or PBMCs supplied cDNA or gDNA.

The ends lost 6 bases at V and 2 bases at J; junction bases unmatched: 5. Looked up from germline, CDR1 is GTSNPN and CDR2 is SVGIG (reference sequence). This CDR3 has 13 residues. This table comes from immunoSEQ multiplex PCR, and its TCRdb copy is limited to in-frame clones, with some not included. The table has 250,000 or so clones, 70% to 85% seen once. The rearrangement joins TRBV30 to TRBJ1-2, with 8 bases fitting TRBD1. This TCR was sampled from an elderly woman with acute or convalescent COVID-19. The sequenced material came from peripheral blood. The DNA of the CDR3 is TGTGCCTGCAACAGGGGGATGAACTATGGCTACACCTTC. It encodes CACNRGMNYGYTF.